Below are 14 T cell receptor beta chains sequenced from a single sample in a study of shared clonotypes between healthy human individuals. Sequenced by immunoSEQ multiplex PCR; TCRdb stores in-frame clones only, minus some. This sample yields 1.6 million or so clones, of which approximately 98.5% are seen a single time; 0.36% belongs to the top ten. Source material: naive CD4+ T cells sorted from blood. Regarding subset: CD45RA+ positively selected. These receptors came from a man aged 25 to 40 in good health.

This rearrangement joins TRBV5-1 to TRBJ2-1; D may be TRBD1 (5 bases). Germline lookup yields CDR1 SGHRS and CDR2 YFSETQ. The CDR3 runs 13 residues. V was shortened by 2 bases and J by 9 bases, with 12 bases between the two germline ends. The CDR3 sequence is CASSFGRVGEQFF. For the CDR3, the DNA is TGCGCCAGCAGCTTCGGCAGGGTTGGTGAGCAGTTCTTC. The complete variable domain, with remaining parts taken from reference TRBV5-1 and TRBJ2-1, reads KAGVTQTPRYLIKTRGQQVTLSCSPISGHRSVSWYQQTPGQGLQFLFEYFSETQRNKGNFPGRFSGRQFSNSRSEMNVSTLELGDSALYLCASSFGRVGEQFFGPGTRLTVL.

The chain carries TRBV28 and TRBJ2-3; D is ambiguous. The CDR3 is 15 amino acids. V lost 5 bases and J lost 6, with 18 bases in between. Germline V lookup: CDR1 MDHEN, CDR2 SYDVKM. CDR3: CASSDSGPYDDTQYF. The CDR3 nucleotides read TGTGCCAGCAGTGATTCCGGGCCTTACGACGATACGCAGTATTTT.

In regard to this clone: Other DNA sequences in this specimen translate into the identical CDR3. This chain links TRBV7-3 with TRBJ2-1; 11 positions match TRBD2. This CDR3 region has 15 residues. Germline CDR1 SGHTA, CDR2 FQGTGA. Germline trimming cut 4 bases from V and 4 bases from J; bases unmatched to any gene: 3. The CDR3 sequence is CASSSGLAVYNEQFF. The CDR3 bases are TGTGCCAGCAGCTCGGGACTAGCGGTGTACAATGAGCAGTTCTTC. The complete variable domain, with remaining parts taken from reference TRBV7-3 and TRBJ2-1, reads GAGVSQTPSNKVTEKGKYVELRCDPISGHTALYWYRQSLGQGPEFLIYFQGTGAADDSGLPNDRFFAVRPEGSVSTLKIQRTERGDSAVYLCASSSGLAVYNEQFFGPGTRLTVL.

The rearrangement joins TRBV15 to TRBJ1-5, with D perhaps TRBD1 (6 bases). The CDR3 spans 16 residues. Trimming shortened V by 1 base and J by 7 bases, and 17 bases separated the two germline ends. In germline, CDR1 is LNHNV, CDR2 YYDKDF (reference sequence). The CDR3 DNA is TGTGCCACCAGCAGAGGGAAAATAGGACAGATCCAGCCCCAGCATTTT. Encoded protein: CATSRGKIGQIQPQHF.

This chain connects TRBV7-2 to TRBJ2-7, with 7 bases aligning to TRBD1. The CDR3 is made up of 15 amino acids. The germline CDR1 and CDR2 sequences are SGHTA and FQGNSA. The V gene end was trimmed by 3 bases and the J gene end by 3 bases; junction bases not matched to a gene: 8. CDR3 bases: TGTGCCAGCAGCTTGGAACCGGGACAGAGCTACGAGCAGTACTTC. It specifies CASSLEPGQSYEQYF.

This rearrangement joins TRBV5-1 to TRBJ1-4; D unclear. CDR1 and CDR2 (germline): SGHRS, YFSETQ. V dropped 1 base and J dropped 3 bases, with 10 bases sitting between them. The CDR3 length is 15 residues. The CDR3 bases are TGCGCCAGCAGCTTGTTTCCTGGGTCTAATGAAAAACTGTTTTTT. The encoded protein is CASSLFPGSNEKLFF.

The rearrangement uses TRBV7-8 and TRBJ1-1; possibly TRBD1 for D (5 bases). Germline CDR1 is SGHVS and CDR2 is FQNEAQ. This CDR3 is built from 14 residues. V was clipped by 1 base and J by 6 bases, with 12 bases between them. DNA of the CDR3: TGTGCCAGCAGCTTAGTGGAGGGGAGCCCTGAAGCTTTCTTT. Protein: CASSLVEGSPEAFF.

There are a few counts of this clone. The chain joins TRBV7-2 to TRBJ1-5; possible D gene TRBD1, 5 bases. The germline V and J ends were trimmed by 3 bases and 5 bases, with 8 bases remaining between them. Germline V gene data show CDR1 as SGHTA and CDR2 as FQGNSA. This CDR3 contains 13 residues. CDR3 amino acids: CASSFTGDQPQHF. As DNA, the CDR3 is TGTGCCAGCAGCTTTACGGGGGATCAGCCCCAGCATTTT.

The rearrangement links TRBV10-2 to TRBJ1-1, with a possible D match to TRBD1 (6 bases). This CDR3 is 13 amino acids long. CDR1 is WSHSY, CDR2 SAAADI, per germline. Trimming removed 3 bases from V and 4 bases from J, with 9 bases in between. The DNA for the CDR3 is TGCGCCAGCAGTGAAAACAGGGCCACTGAAGCTTTCTTT. Translated, it gives CASSENRATEAFF.

CDR3 residues: CASSFGPKGFCQPQHF. CDR3 in DNA: TGTGCCAGCAGCTTTGGGCCAAAAGGATTCTGTCAGCCCCAGCATTTT. The gene calls are TRBV11-3 and TRBJ1-5; D is unclear. The CDR3 runs 16 residues. V lost 3 bases and J lost 6, with 18 bases in between. Per germline, CDR1 SGHNT and CDR2 YENEEA.

The V and J genes are TRBV5-1 and TRBJ2-1; no clear D gene. The CDR3 sequence is 15 residues long. Trimming took off 0 bases at V and 5 bases at J, with 12 bases between the two ends. The germline V gene encodes CDR1 SGHRS and CDR2 YFSETQ. The CDR3 DNA reads TGCGCCAGCAGCTTGGTGGTCTTTTCCGACAATGAGCAGTTCTTC. This gives the protein CASSLVVFSDNEQFF.

The chain carries TRBV13 and TRBJ1-1, with a possible D match to TRBD1 (6 bases). The CDR3 is 14 residues long. The germline V gene encodes CDR1 PRHDT and CDR2 FYEKMQ (reference sequence). Trimming took off 3 bases at V and 0 bases at J, with 8 bases between the two ends. As DNA, the CDR3 is TGTGCCAGCAGCTTTGCAGGGGTGAACACTGAAGCTTTCTTT. Its protein is CASSFAGVNTEAFF.

The CDR3 here is CASSPTLPQNEQFF. The CDR3 region has the DNA TGTGCCAGCTCCCCGACACTCCCTCAGAATGAGCAGTTCTTC. The chain uses TRBV18 and TRBJ2-1; D unclear. CDR1 and CDR2 from the germline V gene are KGHSH and LQKENI. The CDR3 extends over 14 amino acids. The V gene lost 6 bases and the J gene lost 7 bases, with 16 bases spanning the gap.

This clone was counted a single time. The chain is built from TRBV4-1 and TRBJ2-3; D might be TRBD2 (5 bases). This CDR3 comprises 18 residues. V was shortened by 4 bases and J by 3 bases, with 23 bases between the two germline ends. Per germline, CDR1 MGHRA and CDR2 YSYEKL. CDR3 sequence: CASSPRSGNAKATDTQYF. CDR3 DNA: TGCGCCAGCAGCCCAAGAAGCGGTAATGCTAAAGCTACAGATACGCAGTATTTT.